The 8 T cell receptor beta chains given below trace back to one sample, sequenced in a study of blood T cell repertoires in COVID-19. The repertoire was sequenced with immunoSEQ multiplex PCR; TCRdb's copy has only in-frame clones and lacks some. The table includes approximately 300,000 clones, approximately 90% detected once. The sequenced sample consisted of PBMCs or T cells enriched from blood (not recorded which). The receptors shown here come from a man between 25 and 39 years old who had recovered from COVID-19.

This chain joins TRBV9 and TRBJ2-1; 8 bases match TRBD2. J lost 10 bases, V lost 0 bases, and 12 bases had no gene match. This CDR3 has 16 residues. In germline, CDR1 is SGDLS, CDR2 YYNGEE. CDR3 bases: TGTGCCAGCAGCGTAGGCGCGGGGGGCCGGTTCGAGGAGCAGTTCTTC. Protein sequence: CASSVGAGGRFEEQFF.

This clone was counted a single time. This sequence joins TRBV21-1 and TRBJ2-7; no DNA check was done on the table's D call, TRBD2. TRBV21-1 is tagged as a pseudogene. The CDR3 sequence is 14 residues long. The CDR3 region is CASSKEGSAYEQYF. Here the CDR3 DNA reads TGTGCCAGCAGCAAGGAGGGCAGTGCCTACGAGCAGTACTTC.

The chain recombines TRBV2 with TRBJ1-2; 9 bases map to TRBD1. V lost 8 bases to trimming and J lost 4 bases; unmatched junction nucleotides: 8. Per the germline V gene, CDR1 is SNHLY and CDR2 is FYNNEI. The CDR3 runs to 14 residues. For the CDR3, the DNA is TGTGCCAGCTTCTCGGGACAGGGACGCTATGGCTACACCTTC. Amino acid sequence: CASFSGQGRYGYTF.

This chain joins TRBV5-1 and TRBJ2-1; TRBD1 matches at 8 bases. Germline CDR1 is SGHRS and CDR2 is YFSETQ. The CDR3 length is 20 residues. V was pared by 1 base and J by 1 base, with 16 bases of the junction left unmatched. The CDR3 loop reads CASSLLSWTGSMGSYNEQFF. For the CDR3, the DNA is TGCGCCAGCAGCTTGTTATCGTGGACAGGGAGTATGGGATCCTACAATGAGCAGTTCTTC.

CDR3 amino acids: CASSLVDSGSTDTQYF. CDR3 DNA: TGTGCCAGCAGTTTGGTGGACTCAGGAAGCACAGATACGCAGTATTTT. The V gene is TRBV28, the J gene TRBJ2-3; D perhaps matches TRBD2 (5 bases). The CDR3 loop spans 16 amino acids. The V end was cut by 3 bases, the J end by 0 bases, with 13 bases between. CDR1 and CDR2 from the germline V gene are MDHEN and SYDVKM.

The chain carries TRBV7-9 and TRBJ2-1, with 8 positions matching TRBD2. V shed 5 bases and J 10 bases; nucleotides not matched to a gene: 13. The germline gives CDR1 SEHNR, CDR2 FQNEAQ (reference sequence). The CDR3 is 15 residues long. This CDR3 reads CASSTPGTSPLEQFF. The CDR3 DNA is TGTGCCAGCAGCACTCCCGGGACTAGTCCTTTGGAGCAGTTCTTC.

This chain joins TRBV4-1 and TRBJ1-1, with a possible D match to TRBD1 (6 bases). V was pared by 8 bases and J by 3 bases, with 25 bases between. From germline, CDR1 is MGHRA and CDR2 YSYEKL. This CDR3 is 17 amino acids long. The chain's CDR3 is CASQLTYLRGGHTEAFF. The CDR3 DNA is TGCGCCAGCCAACTAACATACCTGCGAGGGGGACACACTGAAGCTTTCTTT.

The V gene is TRBV30, the J gene TRBJ2-1; 8 positions match TRBD1. J was trimmed by 14 bases and V by 0 bases; bases with no gene match: 9. CDR3 length equals 13 residues. Per the germline V gene, CDR1 is GTSNPN and CDR2 is SVGIG (reference sequence). Here the CDR3 DNA reads TGTGCCTGGAGTGTAGGGACAGGCCGTTGGGAGTTCTTC. It encodes CAWSVGTGRWEFF.